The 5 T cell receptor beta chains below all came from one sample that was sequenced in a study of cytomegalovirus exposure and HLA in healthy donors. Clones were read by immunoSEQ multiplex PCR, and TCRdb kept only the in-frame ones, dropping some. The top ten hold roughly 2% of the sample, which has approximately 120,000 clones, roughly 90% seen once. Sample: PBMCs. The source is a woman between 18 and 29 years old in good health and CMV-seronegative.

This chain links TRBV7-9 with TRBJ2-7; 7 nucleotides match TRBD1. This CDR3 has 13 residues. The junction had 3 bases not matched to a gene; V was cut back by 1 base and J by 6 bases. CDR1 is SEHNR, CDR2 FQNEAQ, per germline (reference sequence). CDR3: CASSLGQGVEQYF. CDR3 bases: TGTGCCAGCAGCTTAGGACAGGGAGTCGAGCAGTACTTC.

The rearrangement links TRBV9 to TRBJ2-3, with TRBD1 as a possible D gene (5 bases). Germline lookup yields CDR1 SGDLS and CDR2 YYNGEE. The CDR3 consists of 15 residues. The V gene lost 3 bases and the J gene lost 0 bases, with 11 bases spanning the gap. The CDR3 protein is CASSGRKGSTDTQYF. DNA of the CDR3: TGTGCCAGCAGCGGACGGAAGGGGAGCACAGATACGCAGTATTTT.

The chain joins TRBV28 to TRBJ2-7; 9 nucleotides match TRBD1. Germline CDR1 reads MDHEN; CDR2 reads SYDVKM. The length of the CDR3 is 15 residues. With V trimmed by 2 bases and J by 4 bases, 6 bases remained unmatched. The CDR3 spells CASSLPSGQGYEQYF. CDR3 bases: TGTGCCAGCAGTTTACCGTCGGGACAGGGTTACGAGCAGTACTTC.

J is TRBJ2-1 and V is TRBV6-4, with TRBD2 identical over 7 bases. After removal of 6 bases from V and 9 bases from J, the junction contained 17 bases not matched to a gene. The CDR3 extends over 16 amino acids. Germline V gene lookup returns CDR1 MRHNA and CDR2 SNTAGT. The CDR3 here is CASRDPHRSGTREQFF. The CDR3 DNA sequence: TGTGCCAGCAGGGACCCCCACCGAAGCGGGACCCGTGAGCAGTTCTTC.

Here the CDR3 DNA reads TGTGCCAGCAGACAGGGGGTTAAGACTGAAGCTTTCTTT. Translating gives CASRQGVKTEAFF. The chain is built from TRBV6-6 and TRBJ1-1; 8 bases line up with TRBD1. V trimming: 6 bases; J trimming: 5 bases; junction bases outside the gene matches: 5. Germline CDR1 and CDR2: MNHNY and SVGAGI (reference sequence). The CDR3 spans 13 residues.